One sample yielded the 13 T cell receptor beta chains listed below, sequenced in a study of T cell responses to AZD1222 COVID-19 vaccine. The method was immunoSEQ multiplex PCR; TCRdb's version includes in-frame clones alone and lacks a portion of them. The table includes 70,000 to 80,000 clones, around three quarters detected once. Sequences were derived from peripheral blood, sampled 28 days after the second AZD1222 dose. The source is an adult who received the AZD1222 COVID-19 vaccine.

The sample holds one count of this clone. The rearrangement joins TRBV19 to TRBJ2-5; D is perhaps TRBD1 or TRBD2 (5 bases each). Trimming stripped 3 bases from V and 2 bases from J, with 13 bases between. Germline assignment: CDR1 LNHDA and CDR2 SQIVND (reference sequence). The CDR3 sequence is 15 residues long. Here the CDR3 reads CASSIWGRQQETQYF. The CDR3 bases are TGTGCCAGTAGTATCTGGGGACGGCAACAAGAGACCCAGTACTTC.

The chain combines TRBV30 with TRBJ1-2; D is undetermined. The V gene's germline CDR1 is GTSNPN and CDR2 SVGIG (reference sequence). V was cut by 2 bases and J by 0 bases, with 16 bases left in between. This CDR3 is built from 16 residues. CDR3 nucleotide sequence: TGTGCCTGGAGTACGGGGAGGATTATAACTAACTATGGCTACACCTTC. It specifies CAWSTGRIITNYGYTF.

This clone was recorded only once. V and J are TRBV28 and TRBJ2-7; the match to TRBD1 covers 7 bases. Germline V lookup: CDR1 MDHEN, CDR2 SYDVKM. This CDR3 is built from 14 residues. With V trimmed by 2 bases and J by 4 bases, 5 bases remained unmatched. The CDR3 DNA follows: TGTGCCAGCAGTTTAGGGACAGCTTCATACGAGCAGTACTTC. Its translation: CASSLGTASYEQYF.

The chain has TRBV6-5 and TRBJ2-7; the match to TRBD2 covers 11 bases. Per the germline V gene, CDR1 is MNHEY and CDR2 is SVGAGI. V dropped 4 bases and J dropped 4; count of bases not matched to a gene: 9. The CDR3 has 16 amino acids. The CDR3 DNA reads as TGTGCCAGCAGTTCCGCTCCAGCTAGCGGGGGGTACGAGCAGTACTTC. It translates to CASSSAPASGGYEQYF.

The chain uses TRBV5-1 and TRBJ1-3, with D maybe TRBD1 (6 bases). With 3 bases removed from V and 4 bases from J, the gap between germline ends came to 11 bases. Germline assignment: CDR1 SGHRS and CDR2 YFSETQ. This CDR3 contains 14 residues. Here the CDR3 reads CASSSNGQGNTIYF. CDR3 bases: TGCGCCAGCAGCTCCAATGGACAGGGAAACACCATATATTTT.

This clone appeared a single time. The rearrangement joins TRBV29-1 to TRBJ2-1; 8 positions match TRBD2. The CDR3 extends over 15 amino acids. The V gene end was trimmed by 7 bases and the J gene end by 10 bases; junction bases not matched to a gene: 18. CDR1 and CDR2 (germline): SQVTM, ANQGSEA. CDR3 DNA sequence: TGCAGCGCCCCTTTGGGGATGAGCGGGGGAGGGGAGCAGTTCTTC. Its translation is CSAPLGMSGGGEQFF.

J is TRBJ2-1 and V is TRBV18; D could derive from TRBD1 or TRBD2 (6 bases each). Trimming removed 6 bases from V and 1 base from J, with 13 bases in between. The CDR3 is 15 amino acids. Germline loops: CDR1 KGHSH, CDR2 LQKENI. The CDR3 is CASSSTGLSYNEQFF. CDR3 DNA: TGTGCCAGCTCCTCGACAGGACTATCCTACAATGAGCAGTTCTTC. Filled out from reference TRBV18 and TRBJ2-1, the complete variable domain reads NAGVMQNPRHLVRRRGQEARLRCSPMKGHSHVYWYRQLPEEGLKFMVYLQKENIIDESGMPKERFSAEFPKEGPSILRIQQVVRGDSAAYFCASSSTGLSYNEQFFGPGTRLTVL.

As DNA, the CDR3 is TGTGCCAACAGGCCAGACAGGACCTATGGCTACACCTTC. Protein: CANRPDRTYGYTF. This chain joins TRBV2 and TRBJ1-2; D may be TRBD1 (6 bases). Germline V lookup: CDR1 SNHLY, CDR2 FYNNEI. The CDR3 runs to 13 residues. Trimming took off 10 bases at V and 4 bases at J, with 16 bases between the two ends. The variable domain in full, with the rest retrieved from reference TRBV2 and TRBJ1-2, is EPEVTQTPSHQVTQMGQEVILRCVPISNHLYFYWYRQILGQKVEFLVSFYNNEISEKSEIFDDQFSVERPDGSNFTLKIRSTKLEDSAMYFCANRPDRTYGYTFGSGTRLTVV.

This sequence joins TRBV19 and TRBJ1-1, with 7 bases identical to TRBD1. The germline V gene encodes CDR1 LNHDA and CDR2 SQIVND (reference sequence). There are 14 residues in the CDR3. The ends lost 4 bases at V and 1 base at J; junction bases unmatched: 3. CDR3 sequence: CASSTRQGNTEAFF. CDR3 nucleotides: TGTGCCAGTAGTACACGACAGGGGAACACTGAAGCTTTCTTT.

The rearrangement joins TRBV9 to TRBJ2-7; D perhaps matches TRBD2 (5 bases). In germline, CDR1 is SGDLS, CDR2 YYNGEE. V was pared by 1 base and J by 7 bases, with 18 bases between. The CDR3 consists of 15 residues. CDR3 sequence: CASSVHGEGFGEQYF. For the CDR3, the DNA is TGTGCCAGCAGCGTACACGGGGAAGGGTTTGGGGAGCAGTACTTC.

The chain couples TRBV28 to TRBJ2-7; the match to TRBD1 covers 8 bases. CDR1 is MDHEN, CDR2 SYDVKM, per germline. V was pared by 5 bases and J by 0 bases, with 6 bases of the junction left unmatched. There are 15 residues in the CDR3. As DNA, the CDR3 is TGTGCCAGCAGTAGCACCGGGACAGGCTCCTACGAGCAGTACTTC. Its translation is CASSSTGTGSYEQYF.

The chain couples TRBV5-4 to TRBJ2-7, with TRBD2 identical over 10 bases. From germline, CDR1 is SGHNT and CDR2 YYREEE (reference sequence). Losses at the gene ends were 5 bases for V and 5 bases for J; bases not matched to a gene: 4. This CDR3 region has 13 residues. The CDR3 loop reads CASSPSGSNEQYF. CDR3 nucleotide sequence: TGTGCCAGCAGTCCTAGCGGGAGCAACGAGCAGTACTTC.

J is TRBJ2-3 and V is TRBV9; D is undetermined. Trimming pared 0 bases from V and 4 bases from J, leaving 12 bases between. This CDR3 comprises 15 residues. Germline assignment: CDR1 SGDLS and CDR2 YYNGEE. Here the CDR3 reads CASSVGDPYADTQYF. CDR3 in DNA: TGTGCCAGCAGCGTAGGTGATCCTTATGCAGATACGCAGTATTTT.